The next 2 T cell receptor beta chains were all read from a single sample in a study of CD8+ T cells in alopecia areata. Following extraction, RNA underwent reverse transcription to cDNA, which served as the sequencing template. Measured with immunoSEQ multiplex PCR; TCRdb has only the in-frame clones, and not every one. Found here are 150,000 or so clones, approximately 52% of them singletons; the top ten hold more than 15%. Treatment meaning: oral pan-JAK inhibitor, 5-10 mg twice daily. The sample consisted of CD4+ T cells sorted from blood, taken at approximately week 55, from a patient treated with tofacitinib. The receptors derive from a human donor with alopecia areata.

The genes are TRBV19 and TRBJ2-2, with TRBD2 as a possible D gene (5 bases). Germline loops: CDR1 LNHDA, CDR2 SQIVND (reference sequence). CDR3 length equals 15 residues. The V and J ends lost 7 bases and 1 base respectively, with 13 bases between them. Here the CDR3 DNA reads TGTGCCAGTACTCATCCACGGGGGAACACCGGGGAGCTGTTTTTT. Amino acids: CASTHPRGNTGELFF. The whole variable domain, filled in from reference TRBV19 and TRBJ2-2, reads DGGITQSPKYLFRKEGQNVTLSCEQNLNHDAMYWYRQDPGQGLRLIYYSQIVNDFQKGDIAEGYSVSREKKESFPLTVTSAQKNPTAFYLCASTHPRGNTGELFFGEGSRLTVL.

This clone has a handful of counts. The chain recombines TRBV25-1 with TRBJ1-1, with 8 bases that match TRBD1. The trim removed 5 bases at V and 0 bases at J, leaving 11 bases unmatched. The germline CDR1 and CDR2 sequences are MGHDK and SYGVNS. The CDR3 sequence is 17 residues long. The CDR3 loop is CASSTPGTGKMNTEAFF. CDR3 DNA sequence: TGTGCCAGCAGTACTCCCGGGACAGGCAAGATGAACACTGAAGCTTTCTTT.